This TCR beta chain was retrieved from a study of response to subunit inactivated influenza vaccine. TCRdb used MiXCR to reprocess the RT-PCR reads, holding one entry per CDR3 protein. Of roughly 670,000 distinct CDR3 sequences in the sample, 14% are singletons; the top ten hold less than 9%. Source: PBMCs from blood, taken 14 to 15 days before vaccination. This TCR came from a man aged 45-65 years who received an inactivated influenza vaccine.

CDR3 nucleotide sequence: TGTGCCAGCAGTAATAGACAGGACTCCTACGAGCAGTACTTC. It specifies CASSNRQDSYEQYF. This rearrangement joins TRBV6-1 to TRBJ2-7; possibly TRBD1 for D (6 bases). This CDR3 region has 14 residues. CDR1 and CDR2 from the germline V gene are MNHNS and SASEGT. The V and J ends lost 5 bases and 0 bases respectively, with 11 bases between them.